The 22 T cell receptor beta chains given below trace back to one sample, sequenced in a study of metastatic and nonmetastatic thyroid tumors. Through MiXCR, TCRdb re-clonotyped the PCR reads. The table includes almost 85,000 clones, about an eighth detected once. All patients were untreated before thyroid surgery. The sequenced sample consisted of tumor tissue. These receptors were taken from a female donor with papillary thyroid cancer or a benign thyroid nodule (not recorded which). Some clones in this sample may be carry-over from other donors' samples.

This clone was observed at least ten times. The chain carries TRBV5-1 and TRBJ2-2; D gene uncertain. V was cut by 3 bases and J by 5 bases, with 8 bases left in between. Germline V gene lookup returns CDR1 SGHRS and CDR2 YFSETQ. This CDR3 comprises 13 residues. The CDR3: CASSWKMTGELFF. CDR3 coding DNA: TGCGCCAGCAGCTGGAAGATGACCGGGGAGCTGTTTTTT.

The rearrangement joins TRBV18 to TRBJ1-1; 9 bases align to TRBD1. This CDR3 is 19 amino acids long. In germline, CDR1 is KGHSH, CDR2 LQKENI. V gave up 2 bases and J gave up 1 base; unmatched junction bases: 14. The CDR3: CASSPVLSGQGRGNTEAFF. The CDR3 nucleotides read TGTGCCAGCTCACCAGTACTAAGCGGACAGGGGCGGGGGAACACTGAAGCTTTCTTT. The full variable domain, rest sourced from reference TRBV18 and TRBJ1-1, is NAGVMQNPRHLVRRRGQEARLRCSPMKGHSHVYWYRQLPEEGLKFMVYLQKENIIDESGMPKERFSAEFPKEGPSILRIQQVVRGDSAAYFCASSPVLSGQGRGNTEAFFGQGTRLTVV.

This clone was recorded at least ten times. This rearrangement joins TRBV20-1 to TRBJ2-7; 9 nucleotides match TRBD1. CDR3 length equals 14 residues. In germline, CDR1 is DFQATT, CDR2 SNEGSKA (reference sequence). The junction had 7 bases not matched to a gene; V was cut back by 3 bases and J by 4 bases. CDR3 region: CSARGTGGLYEQYF. CDR3 nucleotide sequence: TGCAGTGCTAGGGGAACAGGGGGCCTATACGAGCAGTACTTC.

In its sample, this clone was seen a few times. The chain has TRBV5-4 and TRBJ2-1; TRBD2 agrees at 11 bases. Losses at the gene ends were 1 base for V and 8 bases for J; bases not matched to a gene: 8. The CDR3 extends over 16 amino acids. Germline assignment: CDR1 SGHNT and CDR2 YYREEE (reference sequence). The CDR3 spells CASSLSTLAGGYEQFF. CDR3 sequence (DNA): TGTGCCAGCAGCTTGTCTACGTTAGCGGGGGGGTATGAGCAGTTCTTC. Supplemented by reference TRBV5-4 and TRBJ2-1, the full variable domain reads ETGVTQSPTHLIKTRGQQVTLRCSSQSGHNTVSWYQQALGQGPQFIFQYYREEENGRGNFPPRFSGLQFPNYSSELNVNALELDDSALYLCASSLSTLAGGYEQFFGPGTRLTVL.

This clone occurred many times. V gene TRBV5-1 combines with J gene TRBJ2-2; 8 nucleotides align to TRBD2. The V gene's germline CDR1 is SGHRS and CDR2 YFSETQ. The CDR3 is made up of 15 amino acids. Trimming cost V 4 bases and J 4 bases; bases outside gene matches: 6. The CDR3 bases are TGCGCCAGCAGCGGCGGACTAGCCGCCACCGGGGAGCTGTTTTTT. It translates to CASSGGLAATGELFF.

This clone was seen ten or more times. This same CDR3 is encoded by further DNA sequences in the sample. The chain recombines TRBV7-3 with TRBJ2-5, with D tentatively TRBD1 or TRBD2 (6 bases each). With 5 bases removed from V and 1 base from J, the gap between germline ends came to 8 bases. Germline CDR1 SGHTA, CDR2 FQGTGA. CDR3 size: 13 residues. The CDR3 loop reads CASSKGGQETQYF. The CDR3 DNA sequence: TGTGCCAGCAGCAAGGGGGGCCAAGAGACCCAGTACTTC. Filled out from reference TRBV7-3 and TRBJ2-5, the complete variable domain reads GAGVSQTPSNKVTEKGKYVELRCDPISGHTALYWYRQSLGQGPEFLIYFQGTGAADDSGLPNDRFFAVRPEGSVSTLKIQRTERGDSAVYLCASSKGGQETQYFGPGTRLLVL.

This clone was counted ten times or more. This specimen includes other DNA sequences encoding the same CDR3. The chain employs TRBV10-3 and TRBJ2-7, with 7 positions matching TRBD1. Per the germline V gene, CDR1 is ENHRY and CDR2 is SYGVKD. The CDR3 loop spans 13 amino acids. With V trimmed by 8 bases and J by 3 bases, 7 bases remained unmatched. CDR3 sequence: CAIRQGSGYEQYF. The CDR3 DNA sequence: TGTGCCATCCGACAGGGTTCGGGCTACGAGCAGTACTTC.

About this clone: This could be a read error, since a much larger clone is one nucleotide away. This rearrangement joins TRBV18 to TRBJ2-7, with 10 bases that match TRBD2. Germline CDR1 and CDR2: KGHSH and LQKENI. V was clipped by 6 bases and J by 3 bases; unmatched bases: 11. CDR3 length: 16 amino acids. The CDR3 sequence is CASSPTPSGGCYEQYF. The CDR3 DNA sequence: TGTGCCAGCTCTCCAACGCCTAGCGGGGGTTGCTACGAGCAGTACTTC.

This clone has ten or more counts. V gene TRBV20-1 combines with J gene TRBJ2-1; 11 bases align to TRBD2. CDR1 and CDR2 from the germline V gene are DFQATT and SNEGSKA (reference sequence). The CDR3 contains 15 residues. J was trimmed by 4 bases and V by 0 bases; bases with no gene match: 2. The CDR3 sequence is CSAREGLAVYNEQFF. Here the CDR3 DNA reads TGCAGTGCTAGAGAGGGACTAGCGGTATACAATGAGCAGTTCTTC.

This clone appeared a few times. Relative to the germline gene, one junction end is altered; a read error may explain this. This sequence joins TRBV28 and TRBJ1-2; TRBD1 might be the D (5 bases). From germline, CDR1 is MDHEN and CDR2 SYDVKM. The CDR3 runs 14 residues. The CDR3 coding sequence is TGCGCCAGCAGTCTCGACGGGGGGGACTATGGCTACACCTTC. Translated, it gives CASSLDGGDYGYTF.

This clone was found a few times. As the CDR3 is not closed by the conserved phenylalanine or tryptophan, this likely results from a read error. This sequence joins TRBV6-2 or TRBV6-3 and TRBJ2-1; 8 bases map to TRBD2. CDR1 is MNHEY, CDR2 SVGEGT, per germline. There are 16 residues in the CDR3. V was clipped by 6 bases and J by 5 bases; unmatched bases: 12. CDR3 protein: CASRERGPGDNNEQFL. The CDR3 DNA is TGTGCCAGCAGAGAGCGGGGGCCAGGCGACAACAATGAGCAGTTCCTC.

This clone occurred once. Sequence at one end of the junction differs from germline and may be a read error. The gene calls are TRBV9 and TRBJ2-3; D ambiguous. The CDR3 runs to 14 residues. Germline V gives CDR1 SGDLS, CDR2 YYNGEE. For the CDR3, the DNA is TGTGCCAGCAACGTATACGGAGCTGCAGATACGCAGTATTTT. The encoded protein is CASNVYGAADTQYF.

This clone was picked up many times. A much bigger clone sits one base away, suggesting this may be a read error. CDR3 sequence (DNA): TGCAGTGCTAGAAATCCCCGGCAGAGCACAGATACGCAGTATTTT. Translating it yields CSARNPRQSTDTQYF. This rearrangement joins TRBV20-1 to TRBJ2-3; D gene unclear. The ends were cut back, 2 bases at V and 0 bases at J, with 12 bases in the middle. There are 15 residues in the CDR3. The germline V gene has CDR1 DFQATT and CDR2 SNEGSKA (reference sequence).

In its sample, this clone was seen many times. The chain links TRBV28 to TRBJ1-4; D might be TRBD1 (6 bases). The CDR3 covers 13 residues. CDR1 MDHEN and CDR2 SYDVKM come from the germline V gene. V dropped 6 bases and J dropped 11 bases, with 16 bases sitting between them. CDR3 in DNA: TGTGCCAGCAGACGACAGGTCTTACCTAAACTGTTTTTT. Residues: CASRRQVLPKLFF.

V gene TRBV18 combines with J gene TRBJ2-3, with D uncertain. The germline gives CDR1 KGHSH, CDR2 LQKENI. V lost 8 bases and J lost 0, with 12 bases in between. This CDR3 has 14 residues. This chain's CDR3 is CASRQLLSTDTQYF. The CDR3 bases are TGTGCCAGCCGGCAACTCTTAAGCACAGATACGCAGTATTTT.

The sample holds many counts of this clone. The CDR3 spells CSASLGGADQPQHF. The CDR3 DNA reads as TGCAGTGCTAGCCTTGGGGGGGCCGATCAGCCCCAGCATTTT. The gene calls are TRBV20-1 and TRBJ1-5; D is perhaps TRBD1 (6 bases). Trimming cost V 3 bases and J 5 bases, with 14 bases left between them. The CDR3 is 14 amino acids. Germline CDR1 reads DFQATT; CDR2 reads SNEGSKA (reference sequence).

This clone was recorded many times. The V gene is TRBV20-1, the J gene TRBJ2-5; perhaps TRBD2 as D (6 bases). The CDR3 sequence is 14 residues long. Germline CDR1 reads DFQATT; CDR2 reads SNEGSKA (reference sequence). V was pared by 2 bases and J by 3 bases, with 13 bases between. The CDR3 nucleotides are TGCAGTGCTAGATCGGCGATAGCGGAAGAGACCCAGTACTTC. Residues: CSARSAIAEETQYF.

Many counts were recorded for this clone. The V gene is TRBV19, the J gene TRBJ2-5; D may be TRBD1 or TRBD2 (6 bases each). CDR1 is LNHDA, CDR2 SQIVND, per germline (reference sequence). The V end was cut by 8 bases, the J end by 0 bases, with 16 bases between. CDR3 length: 15 residues. The CDR3 loop reads CASQQGGTHQETQYF. CDR3 nucleotide sequence: TGTGCCAGTCAACAAGGGGGGACGCACCAAGAGACCCAGTACTTC.

The genes are TRBV10-3 and TRBJ2-2; no firm D call. V dropped 7 bases and J dropped 5 bases, with 20 bases sitting between them. The germline gives CDR1 ENHRY, CDR2 SYGVKD. There are 16 residues in the CDR3. CDR3 nucleotides: TGTGCCATCATTGACCGTTGTGAAAAGGGAACCGGGGAGCTGTTTTTT. Its translation: CAIIDRCEKGTGELFF.

The chain recombines TRBV12-3 or TRBV12-4 with TRBJ2-1; D is ambiguous. The V end lost 5 bases, the J end lost 6 bases, and 17 bases lay between the germline ends. This CDR3 has 15 amino acids. In DNA form, the CDR3 reads TGTGCCAGCAGTGCCCCCACTCCGAGGTCCAATGAGCAGTTCTTC. Amino acids: CASSAPTPRSNEQFF.

Concerning this clone: Given a much more abundant clone one base away, this may be a read error. The chain uses TRBV3-1 and TRBJ2-3; D may match TRBD1 or TRBD2 (5 bases each). Deletions cut 7 bases from V and 7 bases from J, with 18 bases between. The germline V gene has CDR1 LGHDT and CDR2 YNNKEL (reference sequence). This CDR3 comprises 14 residues. CDR3 protein: CASTPVRGAHTQYF. For the CDR3, the DNA is TGTGCCAGCACCCCGGTGAGGGGCGCACATACGCAGTATTTT.

There are a few counts of this clone. This rearrangement joins TRBV2 to TRBJ2-7; D possibly corresponds to TRBD1 (5 bases). The CDR3 loop spans 14 amino acids. Germline loops: CDR1 SNHLY, CDR2 FYNNEI. V was trimmed by 8 bases and J by 1 base, leaving 15 bases between them. CDR3 loop: CASSVRTSSYEQYF. The CDR3 DNA follows: TGTGCCAGCTCGGTCAGGACATCTTCCTACGAGCAGTACTTC. Looking up the rest from reference TRBV2 and TRBJ2-7 gives the full variable domain: EPEVTQTPSHQVTQMGQEVILRCVPISNHLYFYWYRQILGQKVEFLVSFYNNEISEKSEIFDDQFSVERPDGSNFTLKIRSTKLEDSAMYFCASSVRTSSYEQYFGPGTRLTVT.